This is a list of T cell receptor beta chains from one sample in a study of CD8+ T cells in alopecia areata. Libraries were prepared by immunoSEQ multiplex PCR; TCRdb keeps only in-frame clonotypes and omits some of them. Among under 250,000 clones listed, approximately 67% were seen once. The input for sequencing was CD4+ T cells sorted from blood, taken around week 46, from a patient treated with tofacitinib. These receptors all come from a human donor with alopecia areata. The CDR3 runs from the conserved cysteine through the conserved F or W. Each record gives: clone size, D gene, J gene, V gene, CDR3 protein, CDR3 DNA. D genes are given only for firm matches. Where a row states a size, it is once, few, many or the class of an expanded clone; other rows omit it.

>NA|NA|TRBJ2-7|TRBV10-2
CASFHGYEQYF
TGCGCCAGCTTTCATGGTTACGAGCAGTACTTC
>NA|NA|TRBJ2-5|TRBV5-1
CASKAPGAETQYF
TGCGCCAGCAAAGCCCCAGGGGCAGAGACCCAGTACTTC
>NA|NA|TRBJ1-1|TRBV29-1
CSANQGMGTEAFF
TGCAGCGCAAACCAGGGGATGGGGACTGAAGCTTTCTTT
>many|NA|TRBJ2-2|TRBV14
CASRETGLDGELFF
TGTGCCAGCAGGGAAACAGGTCTTGACGGGGAGCTGTTTTTT
>NA|NA|TRBJ1-1|TRBV4-3
CASSQDWQGNTEAFF
TGCGCCAGCAGCCAAGATTGGCAGGGGAACACTGAAGCTTTCTTT
>few|NA|TRBJ2-3|TRBV18
CASSLGADTQYF
TGTGCCAGCTCACTTGGCGCGGATACGCAGTATTTT
>NA|TRBD1|TRBJ2-3|TRBV6-5
CASTITGASTDTQYF
TGTGCCAGCACTATAACAGGGGCGAGCACAGATACGCAGTATTTT
>NA|NA|TRBJ2-7|TRBV7-2
CASSSTWAYEQYF
TGTGCCAGCAGCTCCACCTGGGCCTACGAGCAGTACTTC
>NA|TRBD2|TRBJ2-3|TRBV7-9
CASSFQRGGPDTQYF
TGTGCCAGCAGCTTCCAGCGGGGGGGCCCAGATACGCAGTATTTT
>NA|NA|TRBJ2-4|TRBV5-4
CASSSNRTGDKLNIQYF
TGTGCCAGCAGCTCAAATAGGACGGGAGATAAGCTAAACATTCAGTACTTC
>NA|NA|TRBJ1-1|TRBV29-1
CSVSSGAQNTEAFF
TGCAGCGTCTCGTCGGGGGCTCAGAACACTGAAGCTTTCTTT
>NA|NA|TRBJ2-7|TRBV19
CASSQGPHEQYF
TGTGCCAGTTCCCAGGGGCCCCACGAGCAGTACTTC
>NA|NA|TRBJ2-3|TRBV14
CASSQITGATDTQYF
TGTGCCAGCAGCCAAATAACGGGAGCCACAGATACGCAGTATTTT
>NA|TRBD2|TRBJ2-1|TRBV29-1
CSVGVSGGSFEQFF
TGCAGCGTAGGGGTGAGCGGGGGTAGTTTTGAGCAGTTCTTC
>NA|NA|TRBJ1-1|TRBV6-5
CASSADWGTEAFF
TGTGCCAGCAGCGCCGATTGGGGTACTGAAGCTTTCTTT
>NA|NA|TRBJ2-5|TRBV7-2
CASTVDSFQETQYF
TGTGCCAGCACTGTGGACAGTTTCCAAGAGACCCAGTACTTC
>NA|NA|TRBJ2-3|TRBV10-3
CAIHAQGTDTQYF
TGTGCCATCCACGCACAGGGAACAGATACGCAGTATTTT
>few|NA|TRBJ2-2|TRBV10-3
CAIRGSGELFF
TGTGCCATCAGAGGGTCCGGGGAGCTGTTTTTT
>few|NA|TRBJ2-7|TRBV6-1
CASSAIRGASYEQYF
TGTGCCAGCAGCGCGATAAGAGGGGCCTCCTACGAGCAGTACTTC
>NA|NA|TRBJ2-3|TRBV15
CATSRKTGTDTQYF
TGTGCCACCAGCAGGAAGACAGGAACAGATACGCAGTATTTT
>NA|NA|TRBJ1-5|TRBV6-6
CASSPKGLGQPQHF
TGTGCCAGCAGCCCTAAAGGGCTGGGTCAGCCCCAGCATTTT
>once|NA|TRBJ1-3|TRBV29-1
CSAYSGNTIYF
TGCAGCGCATACTCTGGAAACACCATATATTTT
>few|NA|TRBJ2-3|TRBV2
CASGGLADTQYF
TGTGCCAGCGGTGGGTTGGCAGATACGCAGTATTTT
>NA|TRBD1|TRBJ1-1|TRBV29-1
CSAGGTGQLEAFF
TGCAGCGCCGGCGGAACGGGACAGCTTGAAGCTTTCTTT
>NA|TRBD1|TRBJ2-7|TRBV5-1
CASSRDSEQYF
TGCGCCAGCAGCCGGGACAGCGAGCAGTACTTC
>once|NA|TRBJ1-5|TRBV2
CASSTPSTREFLPQHF
TGTGCCAGCAGTACGCCGAGCACCAGGGAATTCCTTCCCCAGCATTTT
>once|NA|TRBJ1-2|TRBV6-6
CASNKGTNYGYTF
TGTGCCAGCAACAAGGGGACTAACTATGGCTACACCTTC
>NA|NA|TRBJ1-1|TRBV29-1
CSVANRGAFF
TGCAGCGTCGCAAATCGAGGGGCTTTCTTT